This TCR beta chain was sequenced during a study of immune evolution from preneoplasia to lung adenocarcinoma. General study points: Later-stage lesions appeared to have more T cells, more diversity, less clonality.

Germline assignment: CDR1 LGHNA and CDR2 YNFKEQ. J lost 3 bases, V lost 1 base, and 1 base had no gene match. This CDR3 has 15 amino acids. Assay: immunoSEQ multiplex PCR; the TCRdb copy retains only in-frame clones and omits some. The sample lists 6,000 to 8,000 clones, 79% occurring once. H&E slides confirmed each diagnosis, reviewed by two pathologists independently. Details on this clone: Its antigen remains unidentified.

The TCR sequence derives from a person aged 70 to 80 with lung adenocarcinoma. Sequencing was done on a sample of FFPE adjacent normal lung tissue. The chain carries TRBV4-2 and TRBJ2-1, with 9 bases aligning to TRBD2. DNA of the CDR3: TGTGCCAGCAGCCAAGGCGGGGGGGACTACAATGAGCAGTTCTTC. It specifies CASSQGGGDYNEQFF.